The present T cell receptor beta chain was sequenced within a study of early stage breast cancer tumors. The overall study: Among approximately twelve ER+/PR+/HER2- tumors, eight were ductal, four lobular. Whole-study findings and limits: Blood repertoires resembled normal breast more than tumor.

In the case of this clone: Its antigen is not identified.

Assay used: immunoSEQ multiplex PCR; TCRdb lists only in-frame clones, some missing. The sample records roughly 58,000 clones, about 90% being singletons. This CDR3 region has 13 residues. Germline V gene lookup returns CDR1 SGHTS and CDR2 YDEGEE. Trimming stripped 5 bases from V and 2 bases from J, with 10 bases between. Sequenced input: blood. This sequence joins TRBV5-8 and TRBJ1-2; tentative D call: TRBD1 (5 bases). The receptor's source is a person aged 70 to 79 with breast cancer. CDR3 in amino acids: CASRRTTNYGYTF. Written as DNA, the CDR3 is TGTGCCAGCAGAAGGACAACCAACTATGGCTACACCTTC.